The 12 T cell receptor beta chains below all came from one sample that was sequenced in a study of blood T cell repertoires in COVID-19. The table came from immunoSEQ multiplex PCR; TCRdb's copy has only in-frame clones and leaves some out. The sample lists 9,500 to 15,000 clones, roughly 91% occurring once. Sequenced input: peripheral blood. All receptors come from a woman between 70 and 85 years old with active COVID-19.

The rearrangement joins TRBV7-9 to TRBJ2-3; no clear D gene. CDR1 is SEHNR and CDR2 is FQNEAQ in the germline V gene (reference sequence). Trimming took off 2 bases at V and 2 bases at J, with 8 bases between the two ends. The CDR3 extends over 14 amino acids. The CDR3, as DNA: TGTGCCAGCAGCTTACACGAGATCACAGATACGCAGTATTTT. Protein: CASSLHEITDTQYF.

The chain has TRBV5-1 and TRBJ2-3; 7 nucleotides agree with TRBD2. Germline V gene data show CDR1 as SGHRS and CDR2 as YFSETQ. The CDR3 runs to 14 residues. V gave up 0 bases and J gave up 4 bases; unmatched junction bases: 2. CDR3 sequence reads: CASSLASGADTQYF. Here the CDR3 DNA reads TGCGCCAGCAGCTTGGCCAGCGGGGCAGATACGCAGTATTTT.

This chain joins TRBV7-2 and TRBJ2-2; D is ambiguous. The V gene's germline CDR1 is SGHTA and CDR2 FQGNSA. This CDR3 contains 15 residues. Trimming pared 0 bases from V and 1 base from J, leaving 6 bases between. CDR3 amino acids: CASSLASGNTGELFF. The CDR3 nucleotides read TGTGCCAGCAGCTTAGCATCCGGGAACACCGGGGAGCTGTTTTTT. Full variable domain (remainder filled in from reference TRBV7-2 and TRBJ2-2): GAGVSQSPSNKVTEKGKDVELRCDPISGHTALYWYRQSLGQGLEFLIYFQGNSAPDKSGLPSDRFSAERTGGSVSTLTIQRTQQEDSAVYLCASSLASGNTGELFFGEGSRLTVL.

This sequence joins TRBV7-8 and TRBJ2-2; D remains unclear. Germline values: CDR1 SGHVS, CDR2 FQNEAQ. The CDR3 spans 14 residues. V lost 11 bases, J lost 7 bases, and 20 bases lay in between. The CDR3 here is CAGREPGHYGELFF. The CDR3 coding sequence is TGTGCCGGCCGTGAGCCGGGTCATTACGGGGAGCTGTTTTTT.

The V call is TRBV9, the J call TRBJ1-6, with TRBD1 matching 7 bases. J was trimmed by 11 bases and V by 2 bases; bases with no gene match: 4. Germline V gene data show CDR1 as SGDLS and CDR2 as YYNGEE. The CDR3 runs 13 residues. This chain's CDR3 is CASSVTGLAPLHF. DNA for the CDR3: TGTGCCAGCAGCGTGACAGGGTTGGCACCCCTCCACTTT.

The V call is TRBV4-1, the J call TRBJ2-4; no definite D call. V lost 5 bases, J lost 1 base, and 12 bases lay in between. The length of the CDR3 is 15 residues. Germline CDR1 is MGHRA and CDR2 is YSYEKL. Here the CDR3 DNA reads TGCGCCAGCAGCTACACAGTCTTTGCCAAAAACATTCAGTACTTC. Its translation: CASSYTVFAKNIQYF.

The chain recombines TRBV28 with TRBJ1-1; TRBD1 might be the D (6 bases). Germline CDR1 reads MDHEN; CDR2 reads SYDVKM. This CDR3 is 13 amino acids long. The ends were cut back, 5 bases at V and 2 bases at J, with 9 bases in the middle. The DNA of the CDR3 is TGTGCCAGCAGTCGACAGGTCAACACTGAAGCTTTCTTT. Protein product: CASSRQVNTEAFF.

This rearrangement joins TRBV5-1 to TRBJ2-3; 12 positions match TRBD2. After removal of 0 bases from V and 4 bases from J, the junction contained 9 bases not matched to a gene. The CDR3 has 18 residues. The germline V gene encodes CDR1 SGHRS and CDR2 YFSETQ. Here the CDR3 DNA reads TGCGCCAGCAGCTTGGATCCTCTGACTAGCGGGAGAGCAGATACGCAGTATTTT. Translated, it gives CASSLDPLTSGRADTQYF.

V gene TRBV19 combines with J gene TRBJ1-2; D is unresolved. CDR1 LNHDA and CDR2 SQIVND come from the germline V gene (reference sequence). V was pared by 8 bases and J by 7 bases, with 17 bases between. The CDR3 totals 13 residues. The CDR3, as DNA: TGTGCCAGTCGAGGGAGTGTCTCTCGTGGCTACACCTTC. Encoded protein: CASRGSVSRGYTF.

V gene TRBV11-2 combines with J gene TRBJ2-2; 11 nucleotides line up with TRBD2. The CDR3 has 15 amino acids. Per the germline V gene, CDR1 is SGHAT and CDR2 is FQNNGV. V lost 5 bases and J lost 1; bases outside the gene matches: 0. CDR3 sequence (DNA): TGTGCCAGCAGCGGACTAGCGGGGAACACCGGGGAGCTGTTTTTT. Its protein is CASSGLAGNTGELFF.

The chain couples TRBV7-8 to TRBJ2-7; 9 bases match TRBD1. Germline loops: CDR1 SGHVS, CDR2 FQNEAQ. CDR3 size: 17 residues. Germline trimming cut 6 bases from V and 6 bases from J; bases unmatched to any gene: 18. CDR3 region: CASSVGSTRTGEGEQYF. CDR3 nucleotide sequence: TGTGCCAGCAGTGTGGGGTCGACGAGGACAGGGGAAGGCGAGCAGTACTTC.

CDR3: CAISRDRGSETQYF. The CDR3 DNA is TGTGCCATCAGCCGGGACAGGGGCTCGGAGACCCAGTACTTC. The chain is built from TRBV10-3 and TRBJ2-5; TRBD1 agrees at 10 bases. The V gene's germline CDR1 is ENHRY and CDR2 SYGVKD. V was clipped by 6 bases and J by 5 bases; unmatched bases: 6. CDR3 length: 14 amino acids.